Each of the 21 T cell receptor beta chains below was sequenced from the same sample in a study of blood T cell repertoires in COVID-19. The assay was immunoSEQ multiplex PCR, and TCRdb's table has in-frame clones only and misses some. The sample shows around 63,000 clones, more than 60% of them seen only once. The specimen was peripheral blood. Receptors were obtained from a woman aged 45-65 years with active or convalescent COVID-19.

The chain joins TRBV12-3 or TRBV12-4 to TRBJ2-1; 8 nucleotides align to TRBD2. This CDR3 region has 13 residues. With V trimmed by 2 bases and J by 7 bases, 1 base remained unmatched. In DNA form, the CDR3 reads TGTGCCAGCAGTTTAAGCGGGAGAAATGAGCAGTTCTTC. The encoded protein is CASSLSGRNEQFF.

The CDR3 DNA reads TGTGCCAGCAGTACGACCGGGACAGGGGACTCACCCCTCCACTTT. It translates to CASSTTGTGDSPLHF. The chain is built from TRBV27 and TRBJ1-6; 10 bases are a match to TRBD1. Germline V gene sequence: CDR1 MNHEY, CDR2 SMNVEV (reference sequence). The J segment lost 10 bases and the V segment lost 5 bases, leaving 8 bases of the junction unmatched. This CDR3 spans 15 amino acids.

The CDR3, as DNA: TGTGCCAGCAGTGAATCCAGAGGGTGGTCACCCCTCCACTTT. This gives the protein CASSESRGWSPLHF. The chain joins TRBV2 to TRBJ1-6; D call uncertain. The length of the CDR3 is 14 residues. V was shortened by 2 bases and J by 10 bases, with 12 bases between the two germline ends. The germline gives CDR1 SNHLY, CDR2 FYNNEI.

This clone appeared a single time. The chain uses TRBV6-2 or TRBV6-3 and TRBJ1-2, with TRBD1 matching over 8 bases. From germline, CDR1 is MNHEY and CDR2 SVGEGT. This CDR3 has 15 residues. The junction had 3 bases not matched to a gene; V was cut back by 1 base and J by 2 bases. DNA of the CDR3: TGTGCCAGCAGTTACTTAGACAGGGGAAACTATGGCTACACCTTC. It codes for CASSYLDRGNYGYTF.

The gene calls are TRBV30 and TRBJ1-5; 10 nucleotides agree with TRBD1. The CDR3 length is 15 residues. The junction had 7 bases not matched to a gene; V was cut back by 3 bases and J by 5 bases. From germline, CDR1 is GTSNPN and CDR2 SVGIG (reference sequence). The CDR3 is CAWRGQGVVYQPQHF. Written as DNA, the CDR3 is TGTGCCTGGAGAGGACAGGGGGTGGTTTATCAGCCCCAGCATTTT.

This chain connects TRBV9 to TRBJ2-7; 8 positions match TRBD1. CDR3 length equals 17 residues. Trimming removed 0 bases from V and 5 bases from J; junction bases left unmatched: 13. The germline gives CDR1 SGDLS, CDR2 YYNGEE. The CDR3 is CASSVGYGTGIANEQYF. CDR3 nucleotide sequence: TGTGCCAGCAGCGTAGGATACGGGACAGGCATCGCTAACGAGCAGTACTTC.

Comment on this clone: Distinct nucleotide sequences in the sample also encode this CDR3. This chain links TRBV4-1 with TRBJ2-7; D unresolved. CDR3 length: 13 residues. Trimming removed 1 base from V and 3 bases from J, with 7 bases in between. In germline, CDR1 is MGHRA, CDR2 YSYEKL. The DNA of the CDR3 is TGCGCCAGCAGCCAAGTGTCGAGCTACGAGCAGTACTTC. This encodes CASSQVSSYEQYF.

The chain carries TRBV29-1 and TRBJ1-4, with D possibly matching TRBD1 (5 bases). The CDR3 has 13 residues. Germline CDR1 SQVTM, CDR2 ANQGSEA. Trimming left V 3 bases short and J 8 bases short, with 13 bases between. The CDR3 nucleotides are TGCAGCGTTGAGGGAGGGGTTGGGGAAAAACTGTTTTTT. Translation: CSVEGGVGEKLFF.

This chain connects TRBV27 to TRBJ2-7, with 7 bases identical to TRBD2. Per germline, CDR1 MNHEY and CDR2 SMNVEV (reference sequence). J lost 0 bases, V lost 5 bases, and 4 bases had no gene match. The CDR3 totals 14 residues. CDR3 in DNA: TGTGCCAGCAGTCGTGGACTAGGCTCCTACGAGCAGTACTTC. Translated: CASSRGLGSYEQYF.

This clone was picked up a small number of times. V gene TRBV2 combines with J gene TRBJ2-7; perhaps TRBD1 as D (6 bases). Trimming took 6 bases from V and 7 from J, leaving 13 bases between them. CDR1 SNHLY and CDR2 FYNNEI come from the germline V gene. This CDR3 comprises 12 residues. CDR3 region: CASRTSRGEQYF. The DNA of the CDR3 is TGTGCCAGCAGGACATCGAGGGGGGAGCAGTACTTC.

The CDR3 DNA reads as TGTGCCAGCAGCTTAGATCGCTATAATGAGCAGTTCTTC. Its protein is CASSLDRYNEQFF. This chain joins TRBV11-2 and TRBJ2-1; D remains unclear. The CDR3 covers 13 residues. Germline V CDR1 and CDR2: SGHAT, FQNNGV. Between the trimmed V and J ends, which lost 0 bases and 7 bases, there was a span of 7 bases.

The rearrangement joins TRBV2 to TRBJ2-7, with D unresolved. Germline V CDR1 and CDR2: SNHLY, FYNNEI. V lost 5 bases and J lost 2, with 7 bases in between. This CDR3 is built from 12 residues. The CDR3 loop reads CASSLLTYEQYF. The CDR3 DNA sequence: TGTGCCAGCAGTTTACTAACCTACGAGCAGTACTTC.

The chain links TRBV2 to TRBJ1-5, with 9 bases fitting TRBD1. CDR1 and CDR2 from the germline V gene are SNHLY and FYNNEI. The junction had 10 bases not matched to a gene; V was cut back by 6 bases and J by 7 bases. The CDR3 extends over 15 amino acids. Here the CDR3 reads CASRTGTGFGQPQHF. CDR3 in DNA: TGTGCCAGCAGAACCGGGACAGGGTTTGGCCAGCCCCAGCATTTT.

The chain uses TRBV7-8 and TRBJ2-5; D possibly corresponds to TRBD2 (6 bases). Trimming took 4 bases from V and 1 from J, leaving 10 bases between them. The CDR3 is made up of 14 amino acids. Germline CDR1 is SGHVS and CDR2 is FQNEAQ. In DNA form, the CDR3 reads TGTGCCAGCAGCTCCCGGGACTCCCAAGAGACCCAGTACTTC. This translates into CASSSRDSQETQYF.

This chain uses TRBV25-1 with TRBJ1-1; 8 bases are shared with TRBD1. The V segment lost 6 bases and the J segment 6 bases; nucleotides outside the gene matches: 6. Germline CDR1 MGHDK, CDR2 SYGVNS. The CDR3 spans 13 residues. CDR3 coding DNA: TGTGCCAGCAGATTATCAGGGGGCCCTGAAGCTTTCTTT. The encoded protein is CASRLSGGPEAFF. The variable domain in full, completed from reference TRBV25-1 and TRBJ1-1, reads EADIYQTPRYLVIGTGKKITLECSQTMGHDKMYWYQQDPGMELHLIHYSYGVNSTEKGDLSSESTVSRIRTEHFPLTLESARPSHTSQYLCASRLSGGPEAFFGQGTRLTVV.

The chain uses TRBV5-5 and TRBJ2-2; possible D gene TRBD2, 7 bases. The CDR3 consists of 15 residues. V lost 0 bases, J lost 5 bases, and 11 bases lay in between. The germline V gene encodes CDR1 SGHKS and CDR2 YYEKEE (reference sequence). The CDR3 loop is CASSLVRGGTGELFF. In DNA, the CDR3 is TGTGCCAGCAGCTTGGTCAGGGGAGGGACCGGGGAGCTGTTTTTT. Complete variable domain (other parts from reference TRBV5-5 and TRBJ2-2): DAGVTQSPTHLIKTRGQQVTLRCSPISGHKSVSWYQQVLGQGPQFIFQYYEKEERGRGNFPDRFSARQFPNYSSELNVNALLLGDSALYLCASSLVRGGTGELFFGEGSRLTVL.

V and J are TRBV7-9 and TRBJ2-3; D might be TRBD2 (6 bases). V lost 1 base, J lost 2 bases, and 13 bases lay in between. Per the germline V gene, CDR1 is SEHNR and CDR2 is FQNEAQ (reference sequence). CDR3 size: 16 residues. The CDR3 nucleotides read TGTGCCAGCAGCTTAGGGGGACTTCTGTTCACAGATACGCAGTATTTT. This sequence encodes CASSLGGLLFTDTQYF.

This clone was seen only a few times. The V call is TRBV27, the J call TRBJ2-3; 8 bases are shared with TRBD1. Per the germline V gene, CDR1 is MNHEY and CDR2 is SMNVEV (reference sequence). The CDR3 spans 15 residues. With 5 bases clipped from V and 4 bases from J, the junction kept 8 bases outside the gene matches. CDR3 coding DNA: TGTGCCAGCAGTATCGACAGGGGATGGTCAGATACGCAGTATTTT. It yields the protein CASSIDRGWSDTQYF.

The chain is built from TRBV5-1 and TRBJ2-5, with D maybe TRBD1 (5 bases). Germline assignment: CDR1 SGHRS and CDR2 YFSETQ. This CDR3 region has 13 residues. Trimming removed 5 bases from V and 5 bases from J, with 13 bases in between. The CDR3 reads CASSISPGETQYF. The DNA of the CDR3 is TGCGCCAGCAGTATTAGCCCAGGGGAGACCCAGTACTTC.

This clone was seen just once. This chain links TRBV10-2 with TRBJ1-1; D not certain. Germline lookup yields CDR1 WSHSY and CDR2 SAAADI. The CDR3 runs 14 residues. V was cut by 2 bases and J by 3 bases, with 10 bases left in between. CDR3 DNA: TGCGCCAGCAGTGAGCCCCCCCGGTACACTGAAGCTTTCTTT. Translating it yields CASSEPPRYTEAFF.

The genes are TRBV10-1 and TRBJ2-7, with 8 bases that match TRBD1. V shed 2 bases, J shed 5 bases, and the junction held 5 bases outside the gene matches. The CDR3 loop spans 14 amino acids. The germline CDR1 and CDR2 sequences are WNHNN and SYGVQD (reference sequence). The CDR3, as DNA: TGCGCCAGCAGTGAGATCCAGGGGGCCAACGAGCAGTACTTC. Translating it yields CASSEIQGANEQYF.